This T cell receptor (beta chain) is drawn from a study of blood T cell repertoires in COVID-19. Study summary: Samples taken during acute and convalescent COVID-19 were collected in the United States, Italy and Spain.

Trimming pared 8 bases from V and 0 bases from J, leaving 13 bases between. In germline, CDR1 is KGHSH, CDR2 LQKENI. The CDR3 is 14 amino acids. Authors' processing steps: Reference gene primers were amplified, and this amplification served to estimate nucleated cell counts. TCRdb keeps only in-frame clones here, not all; method: immunoSEQ multiplex PCR. The DNA was the basis for D and trimming; V, J and clone size are from that table. This sample carries roughly 330,000 clones, roughly 89% of them seen once, and the ten largest clones take roughly a tenth. One Seattle source followed patients from active infection through their disease course.

Sequencing input: peripheral blood. The TCR was taken from a man younger than 45 with COVID-19, enrolled during active disease. The rearrangement uses TRBV18 and TRBJ1-1; the D gene is possibly TRBD1 (5 bases). DNA of the CDR3: TGTGCCAGCGCCTCGGGACTTATGAACACTGAAGCTTTCTTT. Its protein is CASASGLMNTEAFF.